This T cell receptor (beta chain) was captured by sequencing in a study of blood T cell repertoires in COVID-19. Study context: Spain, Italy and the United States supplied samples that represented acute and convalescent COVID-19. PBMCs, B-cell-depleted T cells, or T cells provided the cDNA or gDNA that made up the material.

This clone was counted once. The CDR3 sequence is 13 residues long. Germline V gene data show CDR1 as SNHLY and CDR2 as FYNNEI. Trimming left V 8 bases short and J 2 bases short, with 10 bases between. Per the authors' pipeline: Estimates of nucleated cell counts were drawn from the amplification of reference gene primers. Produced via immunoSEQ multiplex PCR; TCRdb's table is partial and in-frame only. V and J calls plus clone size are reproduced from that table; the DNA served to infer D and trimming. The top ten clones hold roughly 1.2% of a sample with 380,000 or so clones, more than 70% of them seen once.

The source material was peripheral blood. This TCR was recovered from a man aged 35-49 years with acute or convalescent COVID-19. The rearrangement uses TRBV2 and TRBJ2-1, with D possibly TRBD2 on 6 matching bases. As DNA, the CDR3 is TGTGCCAGCCGGGAGATCGCCTACAATGAGCAGTTCTTC. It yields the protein CASREIAYNEQFF.